This TCR delta chain was sequenced during a study of gamma-delta T cells after stem cell transplantation. TCRdb re-processed the RT-PCR reads via CATT. The repertoire holds roughly 1,700 delta-chain clones, 0.3% to 0.35% seen once, with approximately 19% in the top ten. Concerning this clone itself: Only one base separates this from a far larger clonotype, so it likely reflects a read error.

Looked up from germline, CDR1 is GEAIGNYY and CDR2 is EKD. The CDR3 consists of 22 residues. With 3 bases clipped from V and 0 bases from J, the junction kept 20 bases outside the gene matches. The chain has TRDV2 and TRDJ2; 11 bases are shared with TRDD3. The TCR comes from a human donor. It is not recorded whose cells these are; they may come from a transplant donor. The sequenced sample consisted of gamma-delta T cells. In nucleotides, the CDR3 is TGTGCCTGTGACGGCCTTCCTCCGACATTACTGGGGGATATGGCTTTGACAGCACAACTCTTCTTT. Amino acids: CACDGLPPTLLGDMALTAQLFF.